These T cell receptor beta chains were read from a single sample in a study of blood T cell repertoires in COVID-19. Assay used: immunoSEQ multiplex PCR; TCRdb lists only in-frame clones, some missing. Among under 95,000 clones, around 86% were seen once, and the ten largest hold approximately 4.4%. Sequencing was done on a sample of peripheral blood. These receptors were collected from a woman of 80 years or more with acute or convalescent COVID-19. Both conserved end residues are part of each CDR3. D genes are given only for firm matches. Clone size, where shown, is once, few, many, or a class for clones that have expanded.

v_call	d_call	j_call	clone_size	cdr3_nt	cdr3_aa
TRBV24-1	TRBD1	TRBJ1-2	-	TGTGCCACCAGTGATGACAGGGGGCATGGCTACACCTTC	CATSDDRGHGYTF
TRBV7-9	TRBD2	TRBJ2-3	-	TGTGCCAGCAGTCTCCGGGCCGGCGGGAGGGGAAGCACAGATACGCAGTATTTT	CASSLRAGGRGSTDTQYF
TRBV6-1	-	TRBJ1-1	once	TGTGCCAGCAGTGATTCGGTCGTGAACACTGAAGCTTTCTTT	CASSDSVVNTEAFF
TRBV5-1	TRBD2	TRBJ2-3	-	TGCGCCAGCAGCTCGGCAACTAGCGGGAGGGCTAGAGATACGCAGTATTTT	CASSSATSGRARDTQYF
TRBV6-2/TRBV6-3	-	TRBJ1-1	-	TGTGCCAGCAGTTACCCCAGCCAGGGACTGCAGAACACTGAAGCTTTCTTT	CASSYPSQGLQNTEAFF
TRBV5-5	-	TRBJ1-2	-	TGTGCCAGCAGCTTGGATGGGACAAACTATGGCTACACCTTC	CASSLDGTNYGYTF
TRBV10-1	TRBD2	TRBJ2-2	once	TGCGCCAGCGCTGCCCAACTAGCGGGAGGTCCCGGGGAGCTGTTTTTT	CASAAQLAGGPGELFF
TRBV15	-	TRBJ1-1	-	TGTGCCACCAGCAGAGACCCCGCGAGTGGGGGCTTGTACACTGAAGCTTTCTTT	CATSRDPASGGLYTEAFF
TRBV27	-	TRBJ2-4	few	TGTGCCAGCGGATTACAGAGCCTAGCCAAAAACATTCAGTACTTC	CASGLQSLAKNIQYF
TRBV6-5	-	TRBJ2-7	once	TGTGCCAGCAGAGCGGGTTTCCTCTCCTACGAGCAGTACTTC	CASRAGFLSYEQYF
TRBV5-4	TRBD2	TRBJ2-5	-	TGTGCCAGCAGCTTGATAGCGGGGGGTCAAGAGACCCAGTACTTC	CASSLIAGGQETQYF
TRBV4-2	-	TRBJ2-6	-	TGTGCCAGCAGCCAAAGAGGAATGCAGGCCAACGTCCTGACTTTC	CASSQRGMQANVLTF
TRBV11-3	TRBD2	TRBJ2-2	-	TGTGCCAGCAGCTCCACCTTAGCGGGAGACCCCGGGGAGCTGTTTTTT	CASSSTLAGDPGELFF
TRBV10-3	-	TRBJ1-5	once	TGTGCCATCAGTGAGAGGGGTAATCAGCCCCAGCATTTT	CAISERGNQPQHF
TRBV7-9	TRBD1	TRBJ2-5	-	TGTGCCAGCAGCTCGGGACAGGAGGACGGGCGAGAGACCCAGTACTTC	CASSSGQEDGRETQYF
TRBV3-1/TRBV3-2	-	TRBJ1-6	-	TGTGCCAGCAGCGTTGTCGGGGGGCAGAAGGATTCACCCCTCCACTTT	CASSVVGGQKDSPLHF
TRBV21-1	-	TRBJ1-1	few	TGTGCCAGCTGCTCCCGGGAGACGCCCGTTGGGTACACTGAAGCTTTCTTT	CASCSRETPVGYTEAFF
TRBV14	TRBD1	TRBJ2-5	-	TGTGCCAGCAGTCACGTTCCGACAGGGCGGCAAGAGACCCAGTACTTC	CASSHVPTGRQETQYF
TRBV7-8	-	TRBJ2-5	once	TGTGCCAGCAGCTTAGGGCTCAGCAGCACAGGAGAGACCCAGTACTTC	CASSLGLSSTGETQYF
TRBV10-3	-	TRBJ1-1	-	TGTGCCATCAGACCCAGAGGGAACACTGAAGCTTTCTTT	CAIRPRGNTEAFF
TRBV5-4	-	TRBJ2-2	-	TGTGCCAGCAGCTTACAGGGAACGAGCACCGGGGAGCTGTTTTTT	CASSLQGTSTGELFF
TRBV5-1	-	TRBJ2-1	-	TGCGCCAGCAGCAGGGGGACCAGGGACACGCTAAGCTCCTACAATGAGCAGTTCTTC	CASSRGTRDTLSSYNEQFF
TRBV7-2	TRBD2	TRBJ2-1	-	TGTGCCAGCAGCTTAAGTGCCGGGGGGATCGACAATGAGCAGTTCTTC	CASSLSAGGIDNEQFF
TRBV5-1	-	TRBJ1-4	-	TGCGCCAGCAGCTTCGAACAGGCCGATGAAAAACTGTTTTTT	CASSFEQADEKLFF
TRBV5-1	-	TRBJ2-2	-	TGCGCCAGCAGCTTGGGGCAGGTAAACACCGGGGAGCTGTTTTTT	CASSLGQVNTGELFF
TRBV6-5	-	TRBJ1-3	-	TGTGCCAGCAGCCTCGGGGTTTCTGGAAACACCATATATTTT	CASSLGVSGNTIYF
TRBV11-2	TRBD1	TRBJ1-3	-	TGTGCCAGCAGCTTTTACAGGGGCTCTGGAAACACCATATATTTT	CASSFYRGSGNTIYF
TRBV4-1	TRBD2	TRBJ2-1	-	TGCGCCAGCGCTAGACTAGCGAACTCCTACAATGAGCAGTTCTTC	CASARLANSYNEQFF
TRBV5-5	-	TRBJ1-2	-	TGTGCCAGTGGACAGCTATATGGCTACACCTTC	CASGQLYGYTF
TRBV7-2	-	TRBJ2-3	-	TGTGCCAGCAGCTCCTCTAGCACAGATACGCAGTATTTT	CASSSSSTDTQYF
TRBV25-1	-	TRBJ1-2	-	TGTGCCAGCAGTGAGAACAGGGTCTGGATCTTC	CASSENRVWIF
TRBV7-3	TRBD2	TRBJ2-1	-	TGTGCCAGCAGCCCTCATCAAAGCGGGGCCTACAATGAGCAGTTCTTC	CASSPHQSGAYNEQFF
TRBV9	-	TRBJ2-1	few	TGTGCCAGCAGCTCAGGCGCGGAGGTCTACAATGAGCAGTTCTTC	CASSSGAEVYNEQFF
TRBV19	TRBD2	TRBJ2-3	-	TGTGCCACCACGCCACCCCCGGGACTAGCGGGGGTCCCCGATACGCAGTATTTT	CATTPPPGLAGVPDTQYF
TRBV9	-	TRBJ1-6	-	TGTGCCAGCAGCGTAGCTGTGGCAGGGTATTCACCCCTCCACTTT	CASSVAVAGYSPLHF
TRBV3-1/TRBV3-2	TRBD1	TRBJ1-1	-	TGTGCCAGCAGCCAAACGGACAGGGGGAACACTGAAGCTTTCTTT	CASSQTDRGNTEAFF
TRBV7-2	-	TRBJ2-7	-	TGTGCCAGCAGCTCCCCCGGGACACCCTCCTACGAGCAGTACTTC	CASSSPGTPSYEQYF
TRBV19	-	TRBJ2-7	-	TGTGCCAGTAGTATAGGTCGGGACTACGAGCAGTACTTC	CASSIGRDYEQYF
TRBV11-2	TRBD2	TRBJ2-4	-	TGTGCCAGCAGCTTGCCCGGGACTAAAGCCAAAAACATTCAGTACTTC	CASSLPGTKAKNIQYF
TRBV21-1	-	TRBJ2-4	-	TGTGCCAGCAGCTCCTTCCGCGGGAGCTACAAAAACATTCAGTACTTC	CASSSFRGSYKNIQYF
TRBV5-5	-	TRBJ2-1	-	TGTGCCAGCAGCTTGAGGGCAGGGGCCCAGTTCTTC	CASSLRAGAQFF
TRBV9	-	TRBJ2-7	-	TGTGCCAGCAGCCGCGGAGACGAGCAGTACTTC	CASSRGDEQYF
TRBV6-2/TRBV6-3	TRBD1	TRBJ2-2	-	TGTGCCAGCAGCCCGGGACAGAGCCACACCGGGGAGCTGTTTTTT	CASSPGQSHTGELFF
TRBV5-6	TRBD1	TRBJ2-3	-	TGTGCCAGCAGCCTCCCCCCGACAGGGCACACAGATACGCAGTATTTT	CASSLPPTGHTDTQYF
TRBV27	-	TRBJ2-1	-	TGTGCCAGCAGTCAGACACCCTACAATGAGCAGTTCTTC	CASSQTPYNEQFF
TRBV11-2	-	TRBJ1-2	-	TGTGCCAGCAGCTTGACATATGCACGCGTTAAGGACTATGGCTACACCTTC	CASSLTYARVKDYGYTF
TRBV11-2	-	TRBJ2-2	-	TGTGCCAGCAGCTTATTGACAGGAGCGAACACCGGGGAGCTGTTTTTT	CASSLLTGANTGELFF
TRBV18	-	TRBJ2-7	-	TGTGCCAGCTCACCGGTTACAGACTCCTACGAGCAGTACTTC	CASSPVTDSYEQYF
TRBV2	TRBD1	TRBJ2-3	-	TGTGCCAGCAGTGAGAAGACAGGGCCTAGCACAGATACGCAGTATTTT	CASSEKTGPSTDTQYF
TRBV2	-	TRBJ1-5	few	TGTGCCAGCAGCAGACAGAGCAATCAGCCCCAGCATTTT	CASSRQSNQPQHF